The 26 T cell receptor beta chains below all came from one sample that was sequenced in a study of blood T cell repertoires in COVID-19. Only in-frame clones appear in the TCRdb table, and some are missing; sequencing was by immunoSEQ multiplex PCR. In the table there are fewer than 110,000 clones, almost 90% of which are singletons. Sample: peripheral blood. The receptors derive from a human donor in a cohort sampled during active COVID-19.

The CDR3 spells CASSPSGTTYGYTF. CDR3 nucleotides: TGTGCCAGCTCACCCTCCGGGACAACCTATGGCTACACCTTC. The chain combines TRBV18 with TRBJ1-2, with D possibly matching TRBD1 (6 bases). V lost 3 bases, J lost 4 bases, and 12 bases lay in between. The germline CDR1 and CDR2 sequences are KGHSH and LQKENI. The CDR3 contains 14 residues.

This clone was detected once. J is TRBJ2-1 and V is TRBV9; TRBD2 matches at 11 bases. CDR3 length equals 14 residues. Germline V gives CDR1 SGDLS, CDR2 YYNGEE. J lost 9 bases, V lost 0 bases, and 2 bases had no gene match. In DNA, the CDR3 is TGTGCCAGCAGCGTAGCAGGGACTAGCGGTGAGCAGTTCTTC. Its protein product is CASSVAGTSGEQFF.

This chain connects TRBV3-1 (or the pseudogene TRBV3-2) to TRBJ2-3; TRBD2 aligns across 8 bases. This CDR3 spans 16 amino acids. CDR1 is LGHDT and CDR2 is YNNKEL in the germline V gene (reference sequence). V shed 4 bases, J shed 2 bases, and the junction held 8 bases outside the gene matches. The chain's CDR3 is CASSPQGRGATDTQYF. In nucleotides, the CDR3 is TGTGCCAGCAGCCCCCAGGGGCGGGGGGCCACAGATACGCAGTATTTT.

The chain employs TRBV9 and TRBJ2-6; possibly TRBD1 for D (6 bases). Germline V gene data show CDR1 as SGDLS and CDR2 as YYNGEE. The CDR3 runs 19 residues. V dropped 3 bases and J dropped 0 bases, with 19 bases sitting between them. CDR3 nucleotides: TGTGCCAGCAGCGCCACGCCGACAGGACCCTTCTCTGGGGCCAACGTCCTGACTTTC. Protein product: CASSATPTGPFSGANVLTF.

V is TRBV5-4 and J is TRBJ2-3, with 13 nucleotides matching TRBD2. The trim removed 5 bases at V and 3 bases at J, leaving 3 bases unmatched. Germline assignment: CDR1 SGHNT and CDR2 YYREEE (reference sequence). The length of the CDR3 is 15 residues. In DNA form, the CDR3 reads TGTGCCAGCAGGTCGGGACTAGCGGGGACAGATACGCAGTATTTT. Translated, it gives CASRSGLAGTDTQYF.

This chain links TRBV7-2 with TRBJ2-1, with D possibly TRBD1 on 6 matching bases. Trimming took 5 bases from V and 1 from J, leaving 9 bases between them. Germline CDR1 SGHTA, CDR2 FQGNSA. CDR3 length equals 14 residues. The CDR3 here is CASSRDISYNEQFF. CDR3 nucleotides: TGTGCCAGCAGCCGGGACATTTCCTACAATGAGCAGTTCTTC. The whole variable domain, remainder taken from reference TRBV7-2 and TRBJ2-1, is GAGVSQSPSNKVTEKGKDVELRCDPISGHTALYWYRQSLGQGLEFLIYFQGNSAPDKSGLPSDRFSAERTGGSVSTLTIQRTQQEDSAVYLCASSRDISYNEQFFGPGTRLTVL.

The V and J genes are TRBV21-1 and TRBJ2-2; TRBD1 reflects the table's D call only, with no check against the DNA. TRBV21-1 is classified as a pseudogene. The CDR3 spans 15 residues. The CDR3 DNA reads TGTGCCAGCAGCAATTGTGAGGGGGCTAACGGGGAGCTGTTTTTT. Its protein product is CASSNCEGANGELFF.

About this clone itself: Distinct nucleotide sequences in the sample also encode this CDR3. The chain has TRBV6-2 or TRBV6-3 and TRBJ2-7; no clear D gene. Per the germline V gene, CDR1 is MNHEY and CDR2 is SVGEGT. This CDR3 region has 12 residues. V lost 0 bases and J lost 3, with 3 bases in between. The CDR3 DNA is TGTGCCAGCAGTTACTCGAGCTACGAGCAGTACTTC. This encodes CASSYSSYEQYF.

Remarks on this clone: Other DNA variants within this sample encode the same CDR3. The chain employs TRBV5-4 and TRBJ2-3, with D perhaps TRBD1 or TRBD2 (5 bases each). Germline-derived CDR1 and CDR2 are SGHNT and YYREEE (reference sequence). The ends were cut back, 4 bases at V and 1 base at J, with 13 bases in the middle. The CDR3 runs 15 residues. This chain's CDR3 is CASSLGLAGTDTQYF. CDR3 coding DNA: TGTGCCAGCAGCCTGGGGCTAGCTGGCACAGATACGCAGTATTTT. Full variable domain (rest looked up from reference TRBV5-4 and TRBJ2-3): ETGVTQSPTHLIKTRGQQVTLRCSSQSGHNTVSWYQQALGQGPQFIFQYYREEENGRGNFPPRFSGLQFPNYSSELNVNALELDDSALYLCASSLGLAGTDTQYFGPGTRLTVL.

The rearrangement joins TRBV7-9 to TRBJ1-4, with D possibly matching TRBD1 (5 bases). Germline V lookup: CDR1 SEHNR, CDR2 FQNEAQ (reference sequence). V lost 5 bases and J lost 3, with 10 bases in between. The CDR3 is 14 residues long. CDR3: CASSLDRSNEKLFF. CDR3 coding DNA: TGTGCCAGCAGCCTTGACAGATCTAATGAAAAACTGTTTTTT.

The gene calls are TRBV11-2 and TRBJ2-5; the match to TRBD1 covers 8 bases. There are 15 residues in the CDR3. Trimming at V came to 5 bases and at J to 5 bases, leaving 10 bases not matched to a gene. Germline CDR1 is SGHAT and CDR2 is FQNNGV. The CDR3 region has the DNA TGTGCCAGCAGCCGACAGGGGTTGTATTCGGAGACCCAGTACTTC. Its protein product is CASSRQGLYSETQYF.

The J gene is TRBJ1-5, the V gene TRBV10-3; weak D call: TRBD1 (5 bases). The V end was cut by 9 bases, the J end by 0 bases, with 15 bases between. The length of the CDR3 is 15 residues. The V gene's germline CDR1 is ENHRY and CDR2 SYGVKD. The CDR3 sequence: CAIGGDGHSNQPQHF. CDR3 sequence (DNA): TGTGCCATTGGCGGGGACGGACATAGCAATCAGCCCCAGCATTTT.

The sample holds one count of this clone. This sequence joins TRBV13 and TRBJ2-1; TRBD2 matches 9 bases. The ends lost 1 base at V and 8 bases at J; junction bases unmatched: 9. This CDR3 comprises 16 residues. CDR1 is PRHDT, CDR2 FYEKMQ, per germline (reference sequence). DNA for the CDR3: TGTGCCAGCAGCTTAGTAGGTGCGGGAGGGCACGATGAGCAGTTCTTC. It yields the protein CASSLVGAGGHDEQFF.

This chain connects TRBV9 to TRBJ2-7; 7 nucleotides line up with TRBD2. Germline CDR1 is SGDLS and CDR2 is YYNGEE. The CDR3 sequence is 15 residues long. V lost 4 bases, J lost 4 bases, and 11 bases stayed unmatched. The CDR3 region is CASSPRLAESYEQYF. In DNA, the CDR3 is TGTGCCAGCAGCCCCAGACTAGCCGAATCTTACGAGCAGTACTTC.

This rearrangement joins TRBV11-2 to TRBJ2-7, with a possible D match to TRBD2 (5 bases). Trimming pared 5 bases from V and 7 bases from J, leaving 18 bases between. CDR3 length: 14 residues. The V gene's germline CDR1 is SGHAT and CDR2 FQNNGV. This CDR3 reads CASSPQLEVGEQYF. The DNA of the CDR3 is TGTGCCAGCAGCCCCCAATTGGAGGTTGGAGAGCAGTACTTC.

This chain connects TRBV11-2 to TRBJ1-2, with D possibly being TRBD1 (5 bases). Germline V gene sequence: CDR1 SGHAT, CDR2 FQNNGV. V lost 0 bases, J lost 4 bases, and 18 bases lay in between. The CDR3 sequence is 17 residues long. CDR3 sequence (DNA): TGTGCCAGCAGCTTAGATAGTGCGCGGGGACGGTCCTATGGCTACACCTTC. Translated: CASSLDSARGRSYGYTF.

This chain joins TRBV30 and TRBJ2-7, with a weak D call TRBD2 (5 bases). Germline V gives CDR1 GTSNPN, CDR2 SVGIG (reference sequence). V was shortened by 8 bases and J by 0 bases, with 14 bases between the two germline ends. The CDR3 loop spans 13 amino acids. Here the CDR3 DNA reads TGTGCCCTTTCGCCGGGGATCTCCTACGAGCAGTACTTC. Amino acids: CALSPGISYEQYF.

DNA for the CDR3: TGTGCCAGCAGCTTAATCCGGCCGGGACAGGGGTCCTACGAGCAGTACTTC. It encodes CASSLIRPGQGSYEQYF. The chain joins TRBV7-2 to TRBJ2-7, with 10 nucleotides matching TRBD1. The germline gives CDR1 SGHTA, CDR2 FQGNSA. The CDR3 has 17 amino acids. The V gene end was trimmed by 2 bases and the J gene end by 1 base; junction bases not matched to a gene: 8.

CDR3 bases: TGTGCCAGCAGTGAACTACAGGCCAGGGGTATGCCCCAGCATTTT. Residues: CASSELQARGMPQHF. V gene TRBV6-1 combines with J gene TRBJ1-5, with D perhaps TRBD1 (6 bases). Germline CDR1 and CDR2: MNHNS and SASEGT. CDR3 length: 15 residues. Trimming shortened V by 2 bases and J by 9 bases, and 17 bases separated the two germline ends.

This clone was found a few times. V and J are TRBV18 and TRBJ1-2, with D uncertain. The CDR3 is 13 amino acids. Trimming took off 2 bases at V and 5 bases at J, with 9 bases between the two ends. Germline V gives CDR1 KGHSH, CDR2 LQKENI. For the CDR3, the DNA is TGTGCCAGCTCACCATTCGAGGATTATGGCTACACCTTC. Protein product: CASSPFEDYGYTF.

The CDR3 DNA follows: TGTGCCAGCACTATCCAGACAGGGGGGACGGATACGCAGTATTTT. As protein: CASTIQTGGTDTQYF. This sequence joins TRBV6-6 and TRBJ2-3, with TRBD1 matching 9 bases. This CDR3 spans 15 amino acids. V was clipped by 7 bases and J by 6 bases; unmatched bases: 11. Germline CDR1 reads MNHNY; CDR2 reads SVGAGI (reference sequence).

This sequence joins TRBV4-1 and TRBJ2-2, with a possible D match to TRBD1 (6 bases). This CDR3 comprises 13 residues. Trimming removed 5 bases at V and 4 bases at J, with 8 bases between. Germline-derived CDR1 and CDR2 are MGHRA and YSYEKL. The CDR3 DNA reads TGCGCCAGCAGCTCCAGGGGCACCGGGGAGCTGTTTTTT. Translating gives CASSSRGTGELFF.

A few counts support this clone. The V call is TRBV13, the J call TRBJ1-1; 9 nucleotides align to TRBD1. Germline V gene lookup returns CDR1 PRHDT and CDR2 FYEKMQ (reference sequence). This CDR3 spans 15 amino acids. V lost 7 bases to trimming and J lost 3 bases; unmatched junction nucleotides: 9. This chain's CDR3 is CASTILGQGYTEAFF. Written as DNA, the CDR3 is TGTGCCAGCACCATACTGGGACAGGGCTACACTGAAGCTTTCTTT.

The rearrangement joins TRBV9 to TRBJ2-7; D is possibly TRBD1 (6 bases). Germline V gene sequence: CDR1 SGDLS, CDR2 YYNGEE. The CDR3 is 14 amino acids. The V end was cut by 0 bases, the J end by 4 bases, with 11 bases between. CDR3 sequence (DNA): TGTGCCAGCAGCGTAGGTGGACAGAGTTACGAGCAGTACTTC. Translation gives CASSVGGQSYEQYF.

V and J are TRBV7-2 and TRBJ2-3; D is unclear. The CDR3 extends over 14 amino acids. Trimming took off 6 bases at V and 9 bases at J, with 19 bases between the two ends. The germline CDR1 and CDR2 sequences are SGHTA and FQGNSA. In nucleotides, the CDR3 is TGTGCCAGCAGACCGCAATGGATCCCCGGGACGCAGTATTTT. Encoded protein: CASRPQWIPGTQYF. Supplemented by reference TRBV7-2 and TRBJ2-3, the full variable domain reads GAGVSQSPSNKVTEKGKDVELRCDPISGHTALYWYRQSLGQGLEFLIYFQGNSAPDKSGLPSDRFSAERTGGSVSTLTIQRTQQEDSAVYLCASRPQWIPGTQYFGPGTRLTVL.

V usage is TRBV20-1 and J usage is TRBJ1-2; D uncertain. V shed 5 bases and J shed 4 bases, with 8 bases lying between them. Per germline, CDR1 DFQATT and CDR2 SNEGSKA (reference sequence). The CDR3 contains 11 residues. The CDR3 nucleotides are TGCAGTGCTGCGGGGTTCTATGGCTACACCTTC. Translated, it gives CSAAGFYGYTF.